These T cell receptor beta chains were read from a single sample in a study of blood T cells in healthy people across ages. TCRdb reanalysed the 5' RACE reads using MiXCR and keeps one entry per CDR3 protein. The sample records 1.8 million or so distinct CDR3 sequences, about 39% being singletons. The sequencing input was blood. These receptors were obtained from a human donor in good health. The CDR3 runs from the conserved cysteine through the conserved F or W. D genes are given only for firm matches. Clone size is shown for a subset of rows, as once, few, many or a class of expanded clone.

>NA|NA|TRBV25-1|TRBJ1-2
CASSDWGRDLDGYTF
TGTGCCAGCAGTGACTGGGGCAGGGACCTAGATGGCTACACCTTC
>NA|NA|TRBV27|TRBJ2-7
CASREAGTPSYEQYF
TGTGCCAGCAGAGAAGCCGGGACACCTTCCTACGAGCAGTACTTC
>NA|few|TRBV12-3/TRBV12-4|TRBJ2-1
CASSRDDPTYNEQFF
TGTGCCAGCAGTCGGGACGACCCGACATACAATGAGCAGTTCTTC
>NA|NA|TRBV6-2/TRBV6-3|TRBJ1-2
CASSDRVSTYGYTF
TGTGCCAGCAGTGACAGAGTCTCCACCTATGGCTACACCTTC
>NA|NA|TRBV20-1|TRBJ1-4
CSASSYEKLFF
TGCAGTGCTTCCAGCTATGAAAAACTGTTTTTT
>NA|NA|TRBV11-1|TRBJ2-7
CASKGGDYEQYF
TGTGCCAGCAAGGGGGGGGACTACGAGCAGTACTTC
>TRBD2|few|TRBV5-1|TRBJ2-2
CASSGSSGNTGERFF
TGCGCCAGCAGCGGATCTAGCGGGAACACCGGGGAGCGGTTTTTT
>NA|NA|TRBV12-3/TRBV12-4|TRBJ1-2
CANEPLNYRFPYGYTF
TGTGCCAACGAGCCCCTTAATTACAGGTTCCCCTATGGCTACACCTTC
>TRBD1|NA|TRBV28|TRBJ2-6
CASSLAGGRTGANVLTF
TGTGCCAGCAGTTTGGCAGGGGGCCGGACTGGGGCCAACGTCCTGACTTTC
>TRBD1|few|TRBV12-3/TRBV12-4|TRBJ1-1
CASSKDRGTEAYF
TGTGCCAGCAGCAAGGACAGGGGGACTGAAGCTTACTTT
>NA|NA|TRBV6-2/TRBV6-3|TRBJ2-7
CASKDGTHYEQYF
TGTGCCAGCAAAGACGGGACGCACTACGAGCAGTACTTC
>TRBD2|few|TRBV24-1|TRBJ2-4
CATSDPSGGAKNIQYF
TGTGCCACCAGTGACCCTAGCGGGGGGGCTAAAAACATTCAGTACTTC
>NA|once|TRBV7-2|TRBJ2-7
CASSLSGARNEQYF
TGTGCCAGCAGCTTATCCGGGGCCAGGAACGAGCAGTACTTC
>NA|NA|TRBV3-1|TRBJ2-3
CAGSQDLRSTDTQYF
TGTGCCGGCAGCCAAGATCTCCGTAGCACAGATACGCAGTATTTT
>TRBD1|NA|TRBV7-2|TRBJ2-3
CASSKGQGLADTQYF
TGTGCCAGCAGCAAGGGACAGGGGCTGGCAGATACGCAGTATTTT
>TRBD1|NA|TRBV24-1|TRBJ2-3
CAASDRDRGKDTQYF
TGTGCCGCCAGTGATCGAGACAGGGGAAAAGATACGCAGTATTTT
>NA|NA|TRBV10-3|TRBJ1-1
CAISESTPQAFF
TGTGCCATCAGTGAGTCGACACCCCAGGCTTTCTTT
>TRBD1|once|TRBV29-1|TRBJ2-6
CCAECRGQENVLTF
TGCTGCGCTGAATGCAGGGGGCAAGAGAACGTCCTGACTTTC
>NA|few|TRBV7-7|TRBJ2-1
CASSYDPTGPLNEQFF
TGTGCTAGCAGCTACGACCCGACAGGACCCCTGAATGAGCAGTTCTTC
>NA|NA|TRBV3-1|TRBJ2-7
CASSQAYWYEQYF
TGTGCCAGCAGCCAAGCCTACTGGTACGAGCAGTACTTC
>TRBD2|NA|TRBV4-3|TRBJ2-5
CASSQEAAGGFQETQYF
TGCGCCAGCAGCCAAGAAGCAGCGGGGGGTTTCCAAGAGACCCAGTACTTC
>NA|once|TRBV4-1|TRBJ2-1
CASTTRQLEGSFNELFF
TGCGCCAGCACTACCCGTCAACTAGAGGGCTCCTTCAATGAGCTGTTCTTC
>NA|few|TRBV7-3|TRBJ2-7
CASSPKGGVLSYEQYF
TGTGCCAGCAGCCCAAAGGGGGGGGTTCTATCCTACGAGCAGTACTTC
>NA|NA|TRBV6-2/TRBV6-3|TRBJ2-1
CASSYLMLGYNEQFF
TGTGCCAGCAGTTATCTCATGTTGGGCTACAATGAGCAGTTCTTC